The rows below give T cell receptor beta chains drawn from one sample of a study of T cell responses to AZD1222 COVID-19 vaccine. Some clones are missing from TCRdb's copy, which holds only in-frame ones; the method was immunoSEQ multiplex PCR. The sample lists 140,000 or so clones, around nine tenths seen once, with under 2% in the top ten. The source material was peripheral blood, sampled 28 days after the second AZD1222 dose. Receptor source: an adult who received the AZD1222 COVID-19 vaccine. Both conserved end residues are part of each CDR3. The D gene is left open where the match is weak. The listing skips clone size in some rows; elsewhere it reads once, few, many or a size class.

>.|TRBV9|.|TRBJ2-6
TGTGCCAGCAGCGTTGCCATGGGGCAAAGCTCTGGGGCCAACGTCCTGACTTTC
CASSVAMGQSSGANVLTF
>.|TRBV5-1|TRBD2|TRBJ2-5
TGCGCCAGCAGCATCGGGACTAGCGGGAGGGAGACCCAGTACTTC
CASSIGTSGRETQYF
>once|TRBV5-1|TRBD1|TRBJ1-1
TGCGCCAGCAGCTTGGGACAGGGATTAACTGAAGCTTTCTTT
CASSLGQGLTEAFF
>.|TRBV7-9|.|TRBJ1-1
TGTGCCAGCAGCTTTTTTGTAGGACAGAACACTGAAGCTTTCTTT
CASSFFVGQNTEAFF
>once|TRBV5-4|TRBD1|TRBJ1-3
TGTGCCAGCAGCCAGGACAGGGGTACTGGAAACACCATATATTTT
CASSQDRGTGNTIYF
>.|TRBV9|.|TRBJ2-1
TGTGCCAAGGGAGGCCCCCACAATGAGCAGTTCTTC
CAKGGPHNEQFF
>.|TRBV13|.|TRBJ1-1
TGTGCCAGCAGCCTTAACCCCGGCCCCGGAGCTTTCTTT
CASSLNPGPGAFF
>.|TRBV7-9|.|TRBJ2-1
TGTGCCAGCAGCGATTCTAGGAGCTCCTACAATGAGCAGTTCTTC
CASSDSRSSYNEQFF
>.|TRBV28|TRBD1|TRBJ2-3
TGTGCCAGCAGCCGGGACAGGGGAACAGATACGCAGTATTTT
CASSRDRGTDTQYF
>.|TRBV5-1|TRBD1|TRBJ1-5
TGCGCCAGCAGCTTGGAAGGGGGCCAGCCCCAGCATTTT
CASSLEGGQPQHF
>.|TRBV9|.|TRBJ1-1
TGTGCCAGCAGCCCTCCAGTGGGATCCACTGAAGCTTTCTTT
CASSPPVGSTEAFF
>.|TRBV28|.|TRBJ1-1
TGTGCCAGCTACGGGGCCAACACTGAAGCTTTCTTT
CASYGANTEAFF
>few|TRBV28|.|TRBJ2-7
TGTGCCAGCAGACAGGGACCCTACGAGCAGTACTTC
CASRQGPYEQYF
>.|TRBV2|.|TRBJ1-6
TGTGCCAGCAGTGAAGACAGGGACTCACCCCTCCACTTT
CASSEDRDSPLHF
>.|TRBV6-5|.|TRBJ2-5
TGTGCCACCAAAAGGGCGTACCAAGAGACCCAGTACTTC
CATKRAYQETQYF
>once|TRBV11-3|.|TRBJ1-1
TGTGCCAGCAGCTTACCAGGGTCGGGGGCTGAAGCTTTCTTT
CASSLPGSGAEAFF
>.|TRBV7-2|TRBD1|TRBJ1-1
TGTGCCAGCAGCTCTCGGACAGGCGGGCACACTGAAGCTTTCTTT
CASSSRTGGHTEAFF
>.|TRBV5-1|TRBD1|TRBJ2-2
TGCGCCAGCAGCTTTGAGGGGGCCTGGCGAACGAACACCGGGGAGCTGTTTTTT
CASSFEGAWRTNTGELFF
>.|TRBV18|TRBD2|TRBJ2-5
TGTGCCAGCTCACCAGGTAGCGGGAGAGCAGAGACCCAGTACTTC
CASSPGSGRAETQYF
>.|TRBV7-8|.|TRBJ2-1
TGTGCCAGCAGCCCCCACGCGGGAAGAGGTGACAATGAGCAGTTCTTC
CASSPHAGRGDNEQFF
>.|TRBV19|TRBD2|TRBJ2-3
TGTGCCAGTAGCCCGGGGACTAGCGGGACAGATACGCAGTATTTT
CASSPGTSGTDTQYF
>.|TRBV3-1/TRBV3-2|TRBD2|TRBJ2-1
TGTGCCAGCAGCCAGCCGGGACTAGCGTACAATGAGCAGTTCTTC
CASSQPGLAYNEQFF
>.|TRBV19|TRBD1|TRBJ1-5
TGTGCCAGTAGGTCGGGACAGGGCGATCAGCCCCAGCATTTT
CASRSGQGDQPQHF
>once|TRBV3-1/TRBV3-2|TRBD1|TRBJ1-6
TGTGCCAGCAGCCAAGGGATCCTGGGACAGGGGAATTCACCCCTCCACTTT
CASSQGILGQGNSPLHF
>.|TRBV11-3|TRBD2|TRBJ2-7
TGTGCCAGCAGCCCCGATGGCGGGAGCCCTTACGAGCAGTACTTC
CASSPDGGSPYEQYF
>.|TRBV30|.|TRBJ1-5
TGTGCCTGGAGTGCCGGGGGCGGTCAGCCCCAGCATTTT
CAWSAGGGQPQHF
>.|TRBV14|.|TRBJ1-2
TGTGCCAGCAGCCAACTGGCTAATGGCTACACCTTC
CASSQLANGYTF
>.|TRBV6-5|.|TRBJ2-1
TGTGCCACCAAGGAGGGGGGATACAATGAGCAGTTCTTC
CATKEGGYNEQFF
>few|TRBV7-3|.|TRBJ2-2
TGTGCCAGCAAAGTCCGGGACACAAGCACCGGGGAGCTGTTTTTT
CASKVRDTSTGELFF